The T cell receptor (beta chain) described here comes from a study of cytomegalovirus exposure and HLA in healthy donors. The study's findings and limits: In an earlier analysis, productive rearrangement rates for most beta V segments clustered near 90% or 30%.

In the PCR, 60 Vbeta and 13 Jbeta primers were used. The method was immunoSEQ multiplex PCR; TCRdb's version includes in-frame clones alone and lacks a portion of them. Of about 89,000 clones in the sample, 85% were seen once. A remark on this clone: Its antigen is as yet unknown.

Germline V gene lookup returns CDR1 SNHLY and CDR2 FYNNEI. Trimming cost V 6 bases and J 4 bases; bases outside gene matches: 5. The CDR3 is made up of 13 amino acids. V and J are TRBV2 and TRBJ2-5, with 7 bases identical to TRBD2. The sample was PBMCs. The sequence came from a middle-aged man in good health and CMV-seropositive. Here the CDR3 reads CASSPTSVETQYF. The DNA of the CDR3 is TGTGCCAGCAGCCCAACTAGCGTAGAGACCCAGTACTTC.